Listed here are 18 T cell receptor beta chains from one sample, sequenced in a study of control samples from healthy donors and cancer patients. Generated by immunoSEQ multiplex PCR, the TCRdb table keeps only in-frame clones and is missing some. Among around 190,000 clones listed, 85% to 90% were seen once. The sample comprised blood. The receptors here all came from a woman between 45 and 60 years old in good health.

This clone was observed a handful of times. The chain links TRBV6-4 to TRBJ2-1; D might be TRBD1 (6 bases). V dropped 0 bases and J dropped 5 bases, with 14 bases sitting between them. This CDR3 has 16 residues. Germline V CDR1 and CDR2: MRHNA, SNTAGT. This CDR3 is CASSDSDEGEHNEQFF. CDR3 nucleotides: TGTGCCAGCAGTGACTCCGACGAGGGGGAACACAATGAGCAGTTCTTC.

V gene TRBV6-2 or TRBV6-3 combines with J gene TRBJ1-2, with 8 bases fitting TRBD1. The CDR3 has 13 residues. The germline V gene encodes CDR1 MNHEY and CDR2 SVGEGT. Trimming at V came to 6 bases and at J to 3 bases, leaving 3 bases not matched to a gene. The CDR3 sequence: CASSQTGDYGYTF. Written as DNA, the CDR3 is TGTGCCAGCAGCCAGACAGGGGACTATGGCTACACCTTC.

This rearrangement joins TRBV2 to TRBJ1-3, with 7 bases matching TRBD1. V shed 3 bases, J shed 3 bases, and the junction held 8 bases outside the gene matches. In germline, CDR1 is SNHLY, CDR2 FYNNEI. The CDR3 length is 16 residues. The CDR3 DNA follows: TGTGCCAGCAGTGAGTCCCGACAGGGTGGTGGAAACACCATATATTTT. Translation: CASSESRQGGGNTIYF.

The V gene is TRBV6-4, the J gene TRBJ2-7; TRBD2 matches at 7 bases. CDR1 is MRHNA and CDR2 is SNTAGT in the germline V gene. J lost 3 bases, V lost 2 bases, and 34 bases had no gene match. This CDR3 region has 24 residues. DNA of the CDR3: TGTGCCAGCAGTGACGAAGGGAGGGGTACGCCGCGACCCAAGTTTAAAATTGCCTACTACGAGCAGTACTTC. Amino acids: CASSDEGRGTPRPKFKIAYYEQYF.

The chain combines TRBV5-1 with TRBJ2-3, with D unclear. Germline V lookup: CDR1 SGHRS, CDR2 YFSETQ. This CDR3 contains 14 residues. Between the trimmed V and J ends, which lost 5 bases and 6 bases, there was a span of 16 bases. The CDR3 protein is CASRTDGPLDTQYF. CDR3 nucleotide sequence: TGCGCCAGCAGGACGGACGGTCCCCTGGATACGCAGTATTTT.

This clone has only one observation. V is TRBV30 and J is TRBJ1-4; D ambiguous. V dropped 3 bases and J dropped 4 bases, with 12 bases sitting between them. CDR1 is GTSNPN and CDR2 is SVGIG in the germline V gene (reference sequence). The CDR3 runs to 14 residues. The CDR3 DNA is TGTGCCTGGAGGCCAGGCGTTTTTAATGAAAAACTGTTTTTT. Amino acid sequence: CAWRPGVFNEKLFF.

This clone was counted between two and nine times. The V and J genes are TRBV28 and TRBJ2-7; D may be TRBD1 (5 bases). Germline CDR1 is MDHEN and CDR2 is SYDVKM. The germline V and J ends were trimmed by 5 bases and 5 bases, with 10 bases remaining between them. The CDR3 spans 12 residues. CDR3 amino acids: CASSVKGNEQYF. DNA of the CDR3: TGTGCCAGCAGTGTTAAGGGGAACGAGCAGTACTTC.

This sequence joins TRBV5-4 and TRBJ2-3; possibly TRBD2 for D (6 bases). Germline V gene lookup returns CDR1 SGHNT and CDR2 YYREEE (reference sequence). Trimming removed 0 bases at V and 10 bases at J, with 18 bases between. This CDR3 region has 15 residues. The CDR3 region is CASSLAGASAGAQYF. The CDR3 coding sequence is TGTGCCAGCAGCTTGGCCGGGGCTAGCGCTGGGGCGCAGTATTTT.

The genes are TRBV24-1 and TRBJ2-3; 11 bases align to TRBD1. V shed 4 bases and J 5 bases; nucleotides not matched to a gene: 7. CDR1 and CDR2 (germline): KGHDR, SFDVKD. The length of the CDR3 is 16 residues. This CDR3 reads CATSDAGTGGEDTQYF. CDR3 DNA: TGTGCCACCAGTGACGCCGGGACAGGGGGAGAAGATACGCAGTATTTT.

The chain links TRBV7-2 to TRBJ2-1; D ambiguous. The germline V gene encodes CDR1 SGHTA and CDR2 FQGNSA. The CDR3 is made up of 11 amino acids. Deletions cut 5 bases from V and 5 bases from J, with 4 bases between. CDR3 DNA: TGTGCCAGCAGCCCCCACAATGAGCAGTTCTTC. This translates into CASSPHNEQFF. The full variable domain, in which reference TRBV7-2 and TRBJ2-1 provide the parts outside the CDR3, is GAGVSQSPSNKVTEKGKDVELRCDPISGHTALYWYRQSLGQGLEFLIYFQGNSAPDKSGLPSDRFSAERTGGSVSTLTIQRTQQEDSAVYLCASSPHNEQFFGPGTRLTVL.

The genes are TRBV6-5 and TRBJ2-5; no firm D call. V gave up 0 bases and J gave up 5 bases, with 10 bases separating them. CDR3 length equals 14 residues. From germline, CDR1 is MNHEY and CDR2 SVGAGI. As DNA, the CDR3 is TGTGCCAGCAGTTACTCGGCCGGGTCGGAGACCCAGTACTTC. It is translated as CASSYSAGSETQYF.

The CDR3 DNA is TGTGCCAGCAGCTCCGGGACAGGGGTTAATCAGCCCCAGCATTTT. Protein sequence: CASSSGTGVNQPQHF. The rearrangement joins TRBV7-2 to TRBJ1-5, with 10 bases matching TRBD1. CDR1 and CDR2 from the germline V gene are SGHTA and FQGNSA. CDR3 length equals 15 residues. V trimming: 4 bases; J trimming: 4 bases; junction bases outside the gene matches: 4. Using reference TRBV7-2 and TRBJ1-5 for the parts outside the CDR3, the full variable domain is GAGVSQSPSNKVTEKGKDVELRCDPISGHTALYWYRQSLGQGLEFLIYFQGNSAPDKSGLPSDRFSAERTGGSVSTLTIQRTQQEDSAVYLCASSSGTGVNQPQHFGDGTRLSIL.

This clone showed up just once. V usage is TRBV5-6 and J usage is TRBJ2-2, with D possibly being TRBD1 (6 bases). The CDR3 length is 15 residues. Trimming took off 2 bases at V and 3 bases at J, with 11 bases between the two ends. Germline CDR1 SGHDT, CDR2 YYEEEE. The CDR3 coding sequence is TGTGCCAGCAGCTTAGGGGGAACGGACACCGGGGAGCTGTTTTTT. Protein: CASSLGGTDTGELFF.

This clone is a singleton in its sample. The rearrangement links TRBV2 to TRBJ2-7; perhaps TRBD2 as D (7 bases). Trimming took 3 bases from V and 7 from J, leaving 22 bases between them. The CDR3 is 16 amino acids. From germline, CDR1 is SNHLY and CDR2 FYNNEI. This CDR3 is CASSDRVGGAGREQYF. CDR3 nucleotide sequence: TGTGCCAGCAGTGATAGAGTAGGGGGGGCCGGGAGAGAGCAGTACTTC.

This sequence joins TRBV6-2 or TRBV6-3 and TRBJ2-3; D is undetermined. The germline CDR1 and CDR2 sequences are MNHEY and SVGEGT. Trimming shortened V by 4 bases and J by 4 bases, and 6 bases separated the two germline ends. The CDR3 has 12 amino acids. The CDR3 is CASSSASDTQYF. The CDR3 DNA sequence: TGTGCCAGCAGTTCGGCATCAGATACGCAGTATTTT.

This chain connects TRBV7-3 to TRBJ2-2, with D perhaps TRBD1 (5 bases). Trimming stripped 7 bases from V and 1 base from J, with 7 bases between. Germline CDR1 reads SGHTA; CDR2 reads FQGTGA. The CDR3 extends over 13 amino acids. CDR3 sequence reads: CASKQENTGELFF. In DNA, the CDR3 is TGTGCCAGCAAACAGGAGAACACCGGGGAGCTGTTTTTT.

This clone was picked up one time. J is TRBJ1-2 and V is TRBV27; possibly TRBD1 for D (5 bases). CDR1 is MNHEY and CDR2 is SMNVEV in the germline V gene (reference sequence). Trimming pared 3 bases from V and 8 bases from J, leaving 13 bases between. This CDR3 has 13 amino acids. This CDR3 is CASSFRQGHGYTF. The CDR3, as DNA: TGTGCCAGCAGTTTCCGGCAGGGTCACGGCTACACCTTC.

The chain combines TRBV27 with TRBJ1-2; possible D gene TRBD1, 5 bases. Trimming removed 2 bases from V and 9 bases from J, with 7 bases in between. Germline V CDR1 and CDR2: MNHEY, SMNVEV (reference sequence). The CDR3 has 11 amino acids. The CDR3, as DNA: TGTGCCAGCAGTTTAGGGGGTAGCTACACCTTC. It codes for CASSLGGSYTF.